This T cell receptor (beta chain) appears in the sequencing data of a study of cytomegalovirus exposure and HLA in healthy donors. Study-wide findings and caveats: Most TCR sequences showed up rarely, but some public TCRs showed up in many donors. Reportedly, fewer N-insertions than the approximately 700-donor mean appeared in an Asian-associated ancestry cluster in a later analysis. Researchers had no immune exposure information except CMV serostatus available.

Use of 60 Vbeta and 13 Jbeta primers characterized the PCR. Methods used by the authors: It was a later analysis that counted tens of millions of unique TCR beta chains, of which some 9.9 million were shared. Using immunoSEQ multiplex PCR, the repertoire was profiled, and TCRdb retains in-frame clones only, with some absent. From that table come the V and J calls and clone size; the DNA was used to work out D and trimming. Here the sample spans approximately 210,000 clones, roughly three quarters being singletons. Only one count was recorded for this clone. The antigen is not known. CDR1 and CDR2 (germline): SGHTA, FQGTGA. The ends lost 5 bases at V and 0 bases at J; junction bases unmatched: 3. This CDR3 comprises 15 residues.

The chain carries TRBV7-3 and TRBJ2-1; 8 bases fit TRBD2. The receptor's source is a male donor in good health and CMV-seropositive. Sample: PBMCs. The CDR3 bases are TGTGCCAGCAGCAGCGGGACTAGCTCCTACAATGAGCAGTTCTTC. This gives the protein CASSSGTSSYNEQFF.